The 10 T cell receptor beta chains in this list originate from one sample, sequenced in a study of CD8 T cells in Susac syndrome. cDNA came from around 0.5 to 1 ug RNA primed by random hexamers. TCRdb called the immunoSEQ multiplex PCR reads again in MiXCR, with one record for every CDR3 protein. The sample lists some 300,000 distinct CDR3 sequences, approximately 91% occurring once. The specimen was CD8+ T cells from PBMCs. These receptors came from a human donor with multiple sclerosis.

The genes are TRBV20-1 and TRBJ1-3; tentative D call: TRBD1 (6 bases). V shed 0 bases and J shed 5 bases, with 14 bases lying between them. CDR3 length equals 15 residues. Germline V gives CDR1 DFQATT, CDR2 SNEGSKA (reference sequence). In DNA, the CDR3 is TGCAGTGCTAGAGATCCAGGGGTTAGACGAAACACCATATATTTT. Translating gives CSARDPGVRRNTIYF.

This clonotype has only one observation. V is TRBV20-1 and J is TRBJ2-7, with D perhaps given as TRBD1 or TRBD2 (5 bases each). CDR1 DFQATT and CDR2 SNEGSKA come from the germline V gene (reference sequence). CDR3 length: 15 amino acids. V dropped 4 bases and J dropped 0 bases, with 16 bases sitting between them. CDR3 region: CSATYGAGFSYEQYF. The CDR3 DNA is TGCAGTGCTACTTACGGGGCTGGCTTCTCCTACGAGCAGTACTTC.

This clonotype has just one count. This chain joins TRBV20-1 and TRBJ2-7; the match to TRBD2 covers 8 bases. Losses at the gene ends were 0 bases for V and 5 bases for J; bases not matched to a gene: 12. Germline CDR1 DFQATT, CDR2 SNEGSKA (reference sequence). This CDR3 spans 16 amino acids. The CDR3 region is CSARDPDPSGSHEQYF. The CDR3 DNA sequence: TGCAGTGCTAGAGATCCCGACCCGAGCGGGAGCCACGAGCAGTACTTC.

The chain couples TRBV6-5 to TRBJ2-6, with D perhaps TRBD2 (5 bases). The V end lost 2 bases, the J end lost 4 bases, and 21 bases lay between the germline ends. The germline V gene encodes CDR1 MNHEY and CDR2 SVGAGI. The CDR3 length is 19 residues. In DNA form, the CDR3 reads TGTGCCAGCAGTTACCCCAGCCCTCGGGGTAAACCAGGGGCCAACGTCCTGACTTTC. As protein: CASSYPSPRGKPGANVLTF.

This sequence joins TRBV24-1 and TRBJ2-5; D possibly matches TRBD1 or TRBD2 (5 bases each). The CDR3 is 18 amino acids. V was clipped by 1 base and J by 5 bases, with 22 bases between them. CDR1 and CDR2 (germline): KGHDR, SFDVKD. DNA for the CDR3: TGTGCCACCAGTGATTTCGGGGCTGTTCCCGGGCCCCGGGAGACCCAGTACTTC. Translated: CATSDFGAVPGPRETQYF.

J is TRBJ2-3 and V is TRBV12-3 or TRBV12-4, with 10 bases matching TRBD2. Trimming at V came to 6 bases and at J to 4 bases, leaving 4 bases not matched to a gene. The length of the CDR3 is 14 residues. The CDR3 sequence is CASRAGGPSDTQYF. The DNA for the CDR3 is TGTGCCAGCAGAGCGGGGGGGCCGTCAGATACGCAGTATTTT.

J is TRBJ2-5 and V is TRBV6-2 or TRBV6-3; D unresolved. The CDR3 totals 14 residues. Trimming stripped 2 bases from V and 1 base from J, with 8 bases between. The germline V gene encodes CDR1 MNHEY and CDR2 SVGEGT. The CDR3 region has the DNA TGTGCCAGCAGTTACACAACCTCCCAAGAGACCCAGTACTTC. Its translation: CASSYTTSQETQYF.

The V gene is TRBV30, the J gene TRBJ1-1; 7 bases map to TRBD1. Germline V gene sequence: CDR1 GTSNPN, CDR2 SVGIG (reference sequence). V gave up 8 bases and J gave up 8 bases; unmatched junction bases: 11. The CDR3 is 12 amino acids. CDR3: CAAKSTGIEAFF. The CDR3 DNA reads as TGTGCCGCCAAGTCGACAGGGATCGAAGCTTTCTTT. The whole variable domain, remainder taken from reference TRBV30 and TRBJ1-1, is SQTIHQWPATLVQPVGSPLSLECTVEGTSNPNLYWYRQAAGRGLQLLFYSVGIGQISSEVPQNLSASRPQDRQFILSSKKLLLSDSGFYLCAAKSTGIEAFFGQGTRLTVV.

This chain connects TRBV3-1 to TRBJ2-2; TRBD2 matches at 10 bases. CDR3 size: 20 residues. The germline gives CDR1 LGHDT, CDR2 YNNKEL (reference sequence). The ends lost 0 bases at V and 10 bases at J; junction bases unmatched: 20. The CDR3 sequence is CASSQDYVASGRLPVEELFF. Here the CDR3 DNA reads TGTGCCAGCAGCCAAGATTATGTGGCTAGCGGGAGACTACCGGTCGAGGAGCTGTTTTTT.

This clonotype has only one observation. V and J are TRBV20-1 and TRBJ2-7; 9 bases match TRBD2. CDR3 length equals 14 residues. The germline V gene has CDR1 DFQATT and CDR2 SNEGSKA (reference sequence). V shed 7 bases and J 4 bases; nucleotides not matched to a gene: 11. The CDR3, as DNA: TGCAGTGTCTCGCCCGGGACTAGCTCTTACGAGCAGTACTTC. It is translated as CSVSPGTSSYEQYF.